This T cell receptor beta chain was identified during a study of metastatic and nonmetastatic thyroid tumors. Study overall: Repertoires of blood and of tissue (tumor or nodule) from malignant and benign thyroid patients were compared.

No treatment had been given to any patient before thyroid surgery. Authors' methods: Clinicopathological groups supplied CDR3 differences that were used to build a distant-metastasis classifier for papillary thyroid cancer. TCRdb re-clonotyped the PCR reads via MiXCR. These V and J calls rely on TCRdb rather than the paper's analysis. Here the sample spans 85,000 to 95,000 clones, 15% being singletons. Trimming stripped 6 bases from V and 6 bases from J, with 12 bases between. The length of the CDR3 is 12 residues. The V gene's germline CDR1 is SQVTM and CDR2 ANQGSEA. In this sample, this clone turned up many times. Its antigen is undetermined. General study results and limits: Reportedly, malignant thyroid tumors had significantly higher TCR beta diversity than benign nodules, in blood and tumor.

Material: blood. This chain joins TRBV29-1 and TRBJ1-3, with unresolved D. This sequence was found in a female donor with papillary thyroid cancer or a benign thyroid nodule (not recorded which). Some clones in this sample may be carry-over from other donors' samples. The CDR3 protein is CSVLTLTNTIYF. CDR3 nucleotide sequence: TGCAGCGTACTTACTTTGACAAACACCATATATTTT. Full variable domain (outside the CDR3, taken from reference TRBV29-1 and TRBJ1-3): SAVISQKPSRDICQRGTSLTIQCQVDSQVTMMFWYRQQPGQSLTLIATANQGSEATYESGFVIDKFPISRPNLTFSTLTVSNMSPEDSSIYLCSVLTLTNTIYFGEGSWLTVV.